A selection of T cell receptor beta chains follows, all from one sample in a study of lymphopenia after photon versus proton radiotherapy. Data came from immunoSEQ multiplex PCR; TCRdb stores just in-frame clones and leaves some out. Seen here are 25,000 to 35,000 clones, 85% to 95% observed once, and the top ten hold around 0.67%. The sequencing used peripheral blood, collected from a patient treated with photon-based radiotherapy. These TCRs come from a woman in her 50s with cholangiocarcinoma. The CDR3 runs from the conserved cysteine through the conserved F or W. The order of the fields is D gene, V gene, clone size, J gene, CDR3 protein, CDR3 DNA. The D gene is left open where the match is weak. Only part of the rows carry a size: once, few, many, or a class if the clone is expanded.

D: .
V: TRBV5-6
size: .
J: TRBJ1-2
CDR3: CASGSGTFYGYTF
DNA: TGTGCCAGCGGATCCGGGACATTCTATGGCTACACCTTC

D: TRBD1
V: TRBV7-2
size: .
J: TRBJ2-1
CDR3: CASSKTGGTYNEQFF
DNA: TGTGCCAGCAGCAAGACAGGGGGGACCTACAATGAGCAGTTCTTC

D: TRBD2
V: TRBV5-4
size: .
J: TRBJ2-7
CDR3: CASSWGTSRPYEQYF
DNA: TGTGCCAGCAGCTGGGGGACTAGCAGACCTTACGAGCAGTACTTC

D: TRBD1
V: TRBV6-6
size: .
J: TRBJ1-1
CDR3: CASSGQGPQNTEAFF
DNA: TGTGCCAGCAGCGGACAGGGCCCTCAGAACACTGAAGCTTTCTTT

D: .
V: TRBV6-1
size: once
J: TRBJ1-2
CDR3: CASSPLHGVSYGYTF
DNA: TGTGCCAGCAGCCCTCTCCACGGAGTGAGCTATGGCTACACCTTC

D: .
V: TRBV10-3
size: .
J: TRBJ1-2
CDR3: CAISEEGPDYGYTF
DNA: TGTGCCATCAGTGAGGAGGGGCCCGACTATGGCTACACCTTC

D: .
V: TRBV6-5
size: .
J: TRBJ2-4
CDR3: CASSYYRAKNIQYF
DNA: TGTGCCAGCAGTTACTACAGGGCTAAAAACATTCAGTACTTC

D: .
V: TRBV4-3
size: .
J: TRBJ2-5
CDR3: CASSQEGRGAGETQYF
DNA: TGCGCCAGCAGCCAAGAGGGTCGGGGGGCCGGAGAGACCCAGTACTTC

D: .
V: TRBV10-1
size: .
J: TRBJ2-5
CDR3: CASSAAEGSQYF
DNA: TGCGCCAGCAGCGCCGCGGAGGGGTCCCAGTACTTC

D: TRBD1
V: TRBV19
size: .
J: TRBJ1-1
CDR3: CASKGQGAQDTEAFF
DNA: TGTGCCAGTAAAGGACAGGGGGCGCAGGACACTGAAGCTTTCTTT

D: .
V: TRBV5-6
size: .
J: TRBJ1-1
CDR3: CASSLEGSWATEAFF
DNA: TGTGCCAGCAGCTTGGAGGGTAGCTGGGCCACTGAAGCTTTCTTT

D: .
V: TRBV6-1
size: once
J: TRBJ1-1
CDR3: CASTSGVGAFF
DNA: TGTGCCAGCACCTCCGGGGTTGGGGCTTTCTTT

D: TRBD1
V: TRBV6-6
size: .
J: TRBJ1-6
CDR3: CASSMTGFNSPLHF
DNA: TGTGCCAGCAGCATGACAGGGTTCAATTCACCCCTCCACTTT

D: .
V: TRBV7-9
size: .
J: TRBJ1-4
CDR3: CASSLGGLLREKLFF
DNA: TGTGCCAGCAGCTTAGGAGGGCTCCTAAGGGAAAAACTGTTTTTT

D: TRBD1
V: TRBV9
size: .
J: TRBJ1-3
CDR3: CASSGTGGFSGNTIYF
DNA: TGTGCCAGCAGCGGAACAGGGGGATTCTCTGGAAACACCATATATTTT

D: .
V: TRBV9
size: .
J: TRBJ1-1
CDR3: CASSVRGNTEAFF
DNA: TGTGCCAGCAGCGTACGGGGTAACACTGAAGCTTTCTTT

D: .
V: TRBV6-1
size: .
J: TRBJ1-1
CDR3: CASSDYGWRAEAFF
DNA: TGTGCCAGCAGTGATTATGGTTGGAGAGCTGAAGCTTTCTTT

D: .
V: TRBV10-3
size: .
J: TRBJ1-2
CDR3: CAISLETGTYGYTF
DNA: TGTGCCATCAGTTTAGAGACAGGAACCTATGGCTACACCTTC

D: .
V: TRBV6-6
size: .
J: TRBJ1-2
CDR3: CASSYSGTIGGGYTF
DNA: TGTGCCAGCAGTTACTCGGGCACTATTGGGGGTGGCTACACCTTC

D: .
V: TRBV7-8
size: few
J: TRBJ2-7
CDR3: CASSRRTDYEQYF
DNA: TGTGCCAGCAGCCGGAGGACAGACTACGAGCAGTACTTC